This T cell receptor (beta chain) was documented in a study of blood T cell repertoires in COVID-19 (dated by TCRdb to 2018 to 2020). General notes on the study: Samples from collaborators originated in the United States, Italy and Spain and spanned both the acute and convalescent phases of COVID-19. The material from the prospective study consisted of cDNA or gDNA derived from T cells, B-cell-depleted T cells, or PBMCs. Subjects who had been exposed to COVID-19, were actively infected with it, or had recovered from it provided the deeply sampled blood TCRbeta repertoires that made up the dataset. A freely available public database, intended as a resource for researchers studying the immune response to SARS-CoV-2, is where the repertoires were released. The samples were drawn from two sources: the first 160 participants of the ongoing ImmuneRACE study, and 1,254 subjects contributed by 6 global collaborators. A de-identified subject ID, COVID-19 status, age in years and sex were almost always included in the sample metadata. Where available, HLA class I and class II types were taken from metadata supplied by the sample provider and were not determined by assay-based typing. Paper-wide results and their limitations: Clinical and demographic metadata were provided uncurated, with the amount varying by source and participant.

The immunoSEQ Assay, a bias-controlled multiplex PCR, was used to amplify TCRbeta CDR3 regions from genomic DNA. The study's own analysis went as follows. Nucleated cell counts per sample were estimated from amplification of reference gene primers within the assay. To quantify the absolute abundance of each unique TCRbeta CDR3 rearrangement, sequence reads were collapsed and filtered. For each sample, productive Simpson clonality was calculated as the square root of Simpson's diversity index over productive rearrangements. The table comes from immuneACCESS by way of TCRdb, which keeps in-frame sequences with V and J called. Part of the clones is missing from these tables; in studies checked, under half for an unresolved V gene and the rest for unknown reasons. The D gene and trimming were derived from the DNA, and the V and J assignments and clone size from that table. This sample is represented by 19,000 or so clones; approximately 90% of them were singletons. The ten largest account for less than 20% of the sample.

Each collaborating institution followed its own protocols to collect whole blood in K2EDTA tubes. Collaborator samples were shipped for TCRbeta analysis as frozen whole blood, isolated PBMCs, or DNA extracted from either sample type. The CDR3, from cysteine to phenylalanine, totals 14 residues. Only the CDR3 DNA is retained, 42 bases long and in frame from the first base. V lost 0 bases and J lost 4 bases; the stretch between them is 9 bases long. From the germline V gene (reference sequence), CDR1 is LNHNV and CDR2 is YYDKDF. As for this clone: The antigen it recognizes is unknown. Base qualities are not recorded, but no much larger clone differs from it by a single base.

The rearrangement joined TRBV15 to TRBJ2-5, with no confident D gene call. The sample taken for sequencing was peripheral blood. The sequence was obtained from a man aged 70-80 years with acute or convalescent COVID-19. The nucleotide sequence is given as TGTGCCACCAGCAGAGATACAGCCCCAGAGACCCAGTACTTC. This encodes CATSRDTAPETQYF.